These 3 T cell receptor beta chains originate from one sample sequenced in a study of T cell responses to AZD1222 COVID-19 vaccine. Repertoires were generated with immunoSEQ multiplex PCR, while TCRdb's copy carries only in-frame clones and drops some. This sample has over 75,000 clones; around 87% occur once, and the top ten carry roughly 2.4%. The material was peripheral blood, obtained 28 days after the second AZD1222 dose. The receptors originated from an adult who received the AZD1222 COVID-19 vaccine.

This rearrangement joins TRBV6-6 to TRBJ2-7; 12 bases align to TRBD1. CDR3 length: 15 residues. V shed 6 bases and J 2 bases; nucleotides not matched to a gene: 5. In germline, CDR1 is MNHNY, CDR2 SVGAGI (reference sequence). In DNA, the CDR3 is TGTGCCAGCAGCGCCGGGACAGGGGGCACCTACGAGCAGTACTTC. The encoded protein is CASSAGTGGTYEQYF.

The chain carries TRBV11-2 and TRBJ1-1, with a possible D match to TRBD1 (6 bases). Germline CDR1 SGHAT, CDR2 FQNNGV. Trimming shortened V by 1 base and J by 0 bases, and 15 bases separated the two germline ends. CDR3 length equals 17 residues. The CDR3 reads CASSLVSGGALNTEAFF. The CDR3 region has the DNA TGTGCCAGCAGCTTAGTGTCCGGGGGGGCTTTGAACACTGAAGCTTTCTTT.

The gene calls are TRBV5-6 and TRBJ2-1; D unresolved. CDR1 and CDR2 (germline): SGHDT, YYEEEE. This CDR3 is built from 12 residues. Deletions cut 4 bases from V and 7 bases from J, with 9 bases between. As DNA, the CDR3 is TGTGCCAGCAGCCCAACCTCGAATGAGCAGTTCTTC. This sequence encodes CASSPTSNEQFF.